Presented here are 18 T cell receptor beta chains from one specimen sequenced in a study of cytomegalovirus exposure and HLA in healthy donors. Primers included in the PCR were 60 Vbeta and 13 Jbeta primers. Method: immunoSEQ multiplex PCR; TCRdb's copy keeps in-frame clones and lacks some. The repertoire includes approximately 110,000 clones, roughly 81% of them detected once, and approximately 0.99% sits in the top ten. Sequenced: PBMCs. The receptors here all came from a woman aged 30 to 39 in good health and CMV-seronegative.

The genes are TRBV12-5 and TRBJ2-6; D is possibly TRBD1 (6 bases). The V end lost 3 bases, the J end lost 4 bases, and 16 bases lay between the germline ends. The CDR3 covers 17 residues. Germline CDR1 is LGHNT and CDR2 is FRNRAP. CDR3 in DNA: TGTGCTAGTGGTTTATGGACAGACTCTCTCGGGGCCAACGTCCTGACTTTC. It encodes CASGLWTDSLGANVLTF.

This clone was seen only once. J is TRBJ2-3 and V is TRBV29-1, with 9 positions matching TRBD2. This CDR3 region has 14 residues. Germline V gene sequence: CDR1 SQVTM, CDR2 ANQGSEA. V trimming: 6 bases; J trimming: 5 bases; junction bases outside the gene matches: 9. The CDR3 protein is CSVPAGGFEDTQYF. The DNA of the CDR3 is TGCAGCGTACCAGCGGGAGGATTTGAAGATACGCAGTATTTT.

The chain couples TRBV20-1 to TRBJ1-4, with 9 bases aligning to TRBD1. The V gene's germline CDR1 is DFQATT and CDR2 SNEGSKA (reference sequence). The J segment lost 7 bases and the V segment lost 6 bases, leaving 0 bases of the junction unmatched. This CDR3 comprises 11 residues. The CDR3 region is CSAGQGEKLFF. The CDR3 DNA reads as TGCAGTGCGGGACAGGGTGAAAAACTGTTTTTT.

The genes are TRBV4-1 and TRBJ1-6; D perhaps matches TRBD1 (5 bases). CDR3 length: 18 amino acids. V was pared by 1 base and J by 0 bases, with 13 bases between. Germline-derived CDR1 and CDR2 are MGHRA and YSYEKL. The CDR3 is CASSQGGTRSSYNSPLHF. The CDR3 coding sequence is TGCGCCAGCAGCCAAGGCGGGACCCGGAGCTCCTATAATTCACCCCTCCACTTT.

The chain is built from TRBV5-1 and TRBJ2-7; the D gene is possibly TRBD1 (6 bases). V was clipped by 4 bases and J by 6 bases, with 20 bases between them. Germline V lookup: CDR1 SGHRS, CDR2 YFSETQ. CDR3 size: 15 residues. CDR3 residues: CASSGGAGASVEQYF. For the CDR3, the DNA is TGCGCCAGCAGCGGCGGTGCAGGGGCTTCCGTCGAGCAGTACTTC.

This chain uses TRBV7-2 with TRBJ2-7; 7 nucleotides align to TRBD1. The germline gives CDR1 SGHTA, CDR2 FQGNSA. The V gene end was trimmed by 2 bases and the J gene end by 0 bases; junction bases not matched to a gene: 4. The CDR3 spans 15 residues. CDR3 nucleotides: TGTGCCAGCAGCTTATCGACAGGGACCTCCTACGAGCAGTACTTC. Protein sequence: CASSLSTGTSYEQYF.

V is TRBV19 and J is TRBJ2-7; TRBD2 matches 14 bases. Germline CDR1 is LNHDA and CDR2 is SQIVND (reference sequence). The CDR3 contains 16 residues. After removal of 4 bases from V and 4 bases from J, the junction contained 6 bases not matched to a gene. Here the CDR3 reads CASSRGLAGAPYEQYF. The DNA of the CDR3 is TGTGCCAGTAGTAGGGGACTAGCGGGAGCTCCATACGAGCAGTACTTC.

This clone was counted only a few times. This sequence joins TRBV28 and TRBJ2-7, with TRBD2 matching over 10 bases. Trimming removed 3 bases from V and 1 base from J; junction bases left unmatched: 3. Germline-derived CDR1 and CDR2 are MDHEN and SYDVKM. CDR3 length: 15 residues. CDR3 loop: CASSFASGGSYEQYF. In DNA form, the CDR3 reads TGTGCCAGCAGTTTTGCTAGCGGGGGATCCTACGAGCAGTACTTC.

The chain is built from TRBV30 and TRBJ1-5; TRBD1 aligns across 8 bases. V lost 5 bases and J lost 2; bases outside the gene matches: 8. Germline-derived CDR1 and CDR2 are GTSNPN and SVGIG (reference sequence). The CDR3 consists of 15 residues. CDR3 residues: CAWDRGYNGNQPQHF. The CDR3 DNA reads as TGTGCCTGGGACAGGGGTTACAATGGCAATCAGCCCCAGCATTTT.

This chain connects TRBV7-3 to TRBJ2-1, with D possibly TRBD1 on 5 matching bases. Between the trimmed V and J ends, which lost 2 bases and 2 bases, there was a span of 10 bases. Germline loops: CDR1 SGHTA, CDR2 FQGTGA. The CDR3 sequence is 15 residues long. DNA for the CDR3: TGTGCCAGCAGCTTAGACAGAGCCCCCTACAATGAGCAGTTCTTC. Translating it yields CASSLDRAPYNEQFF.

V usage is TRBV7-2 and J usage is TRBJ1-1, with D unclear. Trimming removed 0 bases from V and 2 bases from J, with 19 bases in between. Germline assignment: CDR1 SGHTA and CDR2 FQGNSA. This CDR3 has 18 amino acids. CDR3 region: CASSLAPTSGRVNTEAFF. The CDR3 coding sequence is TGTGCCAGCAGCTTAGCTCCAACCTCGGGGAGGGTCAACACTGAAGCTTTCTTT.

The chain recombines TRBV19 with TRBJ1-5; 7 nucleotides align to TRBD1. The V segment lost 4 bases and the J segment 7 bases; nucleotides outside the gene matches: 10. Germline V CDR1 and CDR2: LNHDA, SQIVND (reference sequence). This CDR3 region has 15 residues. In DNA, the CDR3 is TGTGCCAGTAGTAACGACAGGGCCCAGGTGCAGCCCCAGCATTTT. Protein sequence: CASSNDRAQVQPQHF.

J is TRBJ2-1 and V is TRBV6-5, with a weak D call TRBD2 (6 bases). The germline V gene encodes CDR1 MNHEY and CDR2 SVGAGI. V lost 0 bases and J lost 5, with 14 bases in between. The CDR3 consists of 16 residues. This chain's CDR3 is CASSYSFSGVNNEQFF. CDR3 in DNA: TGTGCCAGCAGTTACTCGTTTAGCGGAGTTAACAATGAGCAGTTCTTC.

This sequence joins TRBV12-5 and TRBJ1-1; D gene unclear. Germline assignment: CDR1 LGHNT and CDR2 FRNRAP. The ends were cut back, 5 bases at V and 3 bases at J, with 16 bases in the middle. This CDR3 has 15 amino acids. In DNA form, the CDR3 reads TGTGCTAGTGGTGAACTTGACTGGGGAGACACTGAAGCTTTCTTT. Encoded protein: CASGELDWGDTEAFF.

The count of this clone is one. The chain carries TRBV7-9 and TRBJ1-2; no firm D call. Germline CDR1 is SEHNR and CDR2 is FQNEAQ (reference sequence). The CDR3 runs to 14 residues. V gave up 4 bases and J gave up 5 bases, with 14 bases separating them. For the CDR3, the DNA is TGTGCCAGCAGCTCGCTACCGACGGAGTATGGCTACACCTTC. It specifies CASSSLPTEYGYTF. Full variable domain (missing parts from reference TRBV7-9 and TRBJ1-2): DTGVSQNPRHKITKRGQNVTFRCDPISEHNRLYWYRQTLGQGPEFLTYFQNEAQLEKSRLLSDRFSAERPKGSFSTLEIQRTEQGDSAMYLCASSSLPTEYGYTFGSGTRLTVV.

The J gene is TRBJ1-1, the V gene TRBV11-2; D unresolved. Germline CDR1 SGHAT, CDR2 FQNNGV. The V and J ends lost 0 bases and 1 base respectively, with 12 bases between them. CDR3 size: 16 residues. The DNA of the CDR3 is TGTGCCAGCAGCTTAGATCGGGGAAGCCGGAACACTGAAGCTTTCTTT. Protein sequence: CASSLDRGSRNTEAFF. The full variable domain, completed using reference TRBV11-2 and TRBJ1-1, is EAGVAQSPRYKIIEKRQSVAFWCNPISGHATLYWYQQILGQGPKLLIQFQNNGVVDDSQLPKDRFSAERLKGVDSTLKIQPAKLEDSAVYLCASSLDRGSRNTEAFFGQGTRLTVV.

The CDR3 region is CASNLAGVPNEQFF. The DNA for the CDR3 is TGTGCCAGTAACCTAGCGGGAGTACCCAATGAGCAGTTCTTC. This rearrangement joins TRBV19 to TRBJ2-1; 10 positions agree with TRBD2. Germline CDR1 reads LNHDA; CDR2 reads SQIVND (reference sequence). After removal of 7 bases from V and 6 bases from J, the junction contained 6 bases not matched to a gene. The CDR3 length is 14 residues. Drawing the rest from reference TRBV19 and TRBJ2-1, the complete variable domain is DGGITQSPKYLFRKEGQNVTLSCEQNLNHDAMYWYRQDPGQGLRLIYYSQIVNDFQKGDIAEGYSVSREKKESFPLTVTSAQKNPTAFYLCASNLAGVPNEQFFGPGTRLTVL.

The chain joins TRBV18 to TRBJ1-2; perhaps TRBD1 as D (5 bases). Trimming shortened V by 0 bases and J by 0 bases, and 8 bases separated the two germline ends. CDR1 and CDR2 (germline): KGHSH, LQKENI. The CDR3 spans 15 residues. DNA for the CDR3: TGTGCCAGCTCACCACCCAGGGCCCCTAACTATGGCTACACCTTC. It translates to CASSPPRAPNYGYTF.